This passage covers 27 T cell receptor beta chains from one sample sequenced in a study of blood T cell repertoires in COVID-19 (TCRdb year 2020). Preparation of the library involved the immunoSEQ multiplex PCR assay. TCRdb holds this immuneACCESS table with in-frame rearrangements only. Some clones are missing; in checked studies, unresolved V genes explain under half, and the rest has no known cause. This sample holds 160,000 or so clones; 84% were observed only once. The top ten hold approximately 7.7% of the sample. The sequenced sample consisted of PBMCs or T cells enriched from blood (not recorded which). The receptors originated from a woman aged 45-59 years who had recovered from COVID-19.

The chain links TRBV6-5 to TRBJ2-7, with a weak D call TRBD2 (6 bases). V gave up 4 bases and J gave up 3 bases, with 19 bases separating them. Looked up from germline, CDR1 is MNHEY and CDR2 is SVGAGI. CDR3 size: 16 residues. For the CDR3, the DNA is TGTGCCAGCAGTTCACCCGGGACTCATCCACGCTACGAGCAGTACTTC. Protein: CASSSPGTHPRYEQYF.

The genes are TRBV5-1 and TRBJ1-5; D ambiguous. The CDR3 covers 15 residues. Looked up from germline, CDR1 is SGHRS and CDR2 is YFSETQ. V lost 1 base to trimming and J lost 3 bases, with 11 bases between them. CDR3 sequence reads: CASSLTPWANQPQHF. CDR3 in DNA: TGCGCCAGCAGCTTGACGCCCTGGGCCAATCAGCCCCAGCATTTT.

V usage is TRBV15 and J usage is TRBJ1-3; D is unclear. This CDR3 comprises 16 residues. The germline V gene has CDR1 LNHNV and CDR2 YYDKDF (reference sequence). Trimming pared 1 base from V and 4 bases from J, leaving 14 bases between. The CDR3 bases are TGTGCCACCAGCAGAGGGCCCGGCGTAGCCGGAAACACCATATATTTT. Its protein product is CATSRGPGVAGNTIYF.

There are a few counts of this clone. DNA of the CDR3: TGTGCCAGTACGAGAAGGGACAGGGACACTGAAGCTTTCTTT. Its translation: CASTRRDRDTEAFF. V and J are TRBV19 and TRBJ1-1; 9 bases line up with TRBD1. From germline, CDR1 is LNHDA and CDR2 SQIVND (reference sequence). V lost 7 bases and J lost 3; bases outside the gene matches: 6. CDR3 length equals 14 residues.

The chain has TRBV18 and TRBJ1-3; D is perhaps TRBD1 (6 bases). The CDR3 totals 15 residues. V gave up 5 bases and J gave up 0 bases, with 11 bases separating them. The germline CDR1 and CDR2 sequences are KGHSH and LQKENI. CDR3 nucleotide sequence: TGTGCCAGCTCAACCGACAGGTCCTCTGGAAACACCATATATTTT. Translated, it gives CASSTDRSSGNTIYF. Combining the CDR3 with reference TRBV18 and TRBJ1-3 gives the whole variable domain NAGVMQNPRHLVRRRGQEARLRCSPMKGHSHVYWYRQLPEEGLKFMVYLQKENIIDESGMPKERFSAEFPKEGPSILRIQQVVRGDSAAYFCASSTDRSSGNTIYFGEGSWLTVV.

V is TRBV12-2 and J is TRBJ1-2. TRBV12-2 is an annotated pseudogene. This CDR3 contains 14 residues. CDR3 coding DNA: TGTGCAAGTCGCTTAGCGAAGGGACTCTATGGCTACACCTTC. Translated: CASRLAKGLYGYTF.

The chain couples TRBV29-1 to TRBJ1-3; D is ambiguous. There are 14 residues in the CDR3. V was pared by 4 bases and J by 2 bases, with 12 bases between. Germline V gene data show CDR1 as SQVTM and CDR2 as ANQGSEA. The CDR3 DNA reads TGCAGCGTTGTTCACCAGGCCCCTGGAAACACCATATATTTT. The encoded protein is CSVVHQAPGNTIYF.

The rearrangement links TRBV25-1 to TRBJ2-5; D is ambiguous. CDR1 is MGHDK, CDR2 SYGVNS, per germline. Trimming removed 0 bases at V and 5 bases at J, with 16 bases between. CDR3 size: 16 residues. CDR3 DNA sequence: TGTGCCAGCAGTGAATATCGAGGAGTGCTTGGGGAGACCCAGTACTTC. Its protein is CASSEYRGVLGETQYF. Combining the CDR3 with reference TRBV25-1 and TRBJ2-5 gives the whole variable domain EADIYQTPRYLVIGTGKKITLECSQTMGHDKMYWYQQDPGMELHLIHYSYGVNSTEKGDLSSESTVSRIRTEHFPLTLESARPSHTSQYLCASSEYRGVLGETQYFGPGTRLLVL.

This clone is a singleton in its sample. The conserved phenylalanine or tryptophan is not found at the CDR3 terminus, so this likely reflects a read error. No DNA is shown, since the ends of the CDR3 on it are uncertain; the CDR3 is the one TCRdb lists. V gene TRBV25-1 combines with J gene TRBJ1-1. Termini included, the CDR3 measures 8 amino acids. Germline loops: CDR1 MGHDK, CDR2 SYGVNS. CDR3: CAREHGGV.

CDR3 DNA sequence: TGTGCCAGCAGCCTTGGGACAGATAATTCACCCCTCCACTTT. As protein: CASSLGTDNSPLHF. The chain joins TRBV3-1 (or the pseudogene TRBV3-2) to TRBJ1-6, with 7 bases fitting TRBD1. This CDR3 is built from 14 residues. CDR1 LGHDT and CDR2 YNNKEL come from the germline V gene (reference sequence). V lost 4 bases, J lost 5 bases, and 2 bases stayed unmatched.

The gene calls are TRBV7-2 and TRBJ1-4; TRBD1 aligns across 8 bases. Germline V CDR1 and CDR2: SGHTA, FQGNSA. The CDR3 loop spans 18 amino acids. V gave up 5 bases and J gave up 2 bases; unmatched junction bases: 13. CDR3 region: CASSLSGDRGWTNEKLFF. DNA of the CDR3: TGTGCCAGCAGCCTCAGCGGAGACAGGGGCTGGACTAATGAAAAACTGTTTTTT.

This clone was recorded a few times. The J gene is TRBJ1-1, the V gene TRBV7-2; 8 nucleotides line up with TRBD1. The germline gives CDR1 SGHTA, CDR2 FQGNSA. CDR3 length: 18 residues. V lost 4 bases to trimming and J lost 0 bases; unmatched junction nucleotides: 13. The CDR3 coding sequence is TGTGCCAGCAGCTCCCTATCCGGGACAGGTTTCATGAACACTGAAGCTTTCTTT. As protein: CASSSLSGTGFMNTEAFF.

The rearrangement joins TRBV7-9 to TRBJ1-2; D is unresolved. V lost 1 base, J lost 3 bases, and 12 bases lay in between. This CDR3 spans 15 amino acids. Germline V CDR1 and CDR2: SEHNR, FQNEAQ (reference sequence). CDR3: CASSLDASSHYGYTF. The CDR3 DNA reads as TGTGCCAGCAGCTTAGATGCGAGCTCCCACTATGGCTACACCTTC.

This chain joins TRBV28 and TRBJ1-1, with D tentatively TRBD1 (5 bases). Trimming took 2 bases from V and 6 from J, leaving 10 bases between them. The CDR3 extends over 13 amino acids. In germline, CDR1 is MDHEN, CDR2 SYDVKM. This CDR3 reads CASSLGQNPEAFF. The CDR3 nucleotides read TGTGCCAGCAGTTTAGGACAAAACCCTGAAGCTTTCTTT.

The chain recombines TRBV5-4 with TRBJ2-2; weak D call: TRBD1 (5 bases). CDR3 size: 16 residues. The V end was cut by 2 bases, the J end by 2 bases, with 13 bases between. Germline V lookup: CDR1 SGHNT, CDR2 YYREEE (reference sequence). Here the CDR3 reads CASSLSGNINTGELFF. CDR3 nucleotides: TGTGCCAGCAGCTTATCAGGGAACATCAACACCGGGGAGCTGTTTTTT.

The rearrangement joins TRBV19 to TRBJ1-5; maybe TRBD1 (5 bases). V lost 1 base to trimming and J lost 9 bases, with 10 bases between them. The CDR3 has 13 residues. CDR1 is LNHDA and CDR2 is SQIVND in the germline V gene (reference sequence). CDR3: CASSIGGRWPQHF. The CDR3, as DNA: TGTGCCAGTAGTATAGGGGGCAGATGGCCCCAGCATTTT.

This chain connects TRBV19 to TRBJ1-1; 7 bases fit TRBD1. J gave up 0 bases and V 3 bases, and 7 bases lay outside the gene matches. This CDR3 is built from 16 residues. Germline values: CDR1 LNHDA, CDR2 SQIVND (reference sequence). This CDR3 is CASSMAGGNLNTEAFF. In nucleotides, the CDR3 is TGTGCCAGTAGTATGGCAGGGGGAAATTTGAACACTGAAGCTTTCTTT.

V is TRBV7-6 and J is TRBJ2-5; maybe TRBD2 (5 bases). The germline V gene has CDR1 SGHVS and CDR2 FNYEAQ. Between the trimmed V and J ends, which lost 3 bases and 5 bases, there was a span of 13 bases. The CDR3 is 14 residues long. The CDR3 nucleotides are TGTGCCAGCAGCTTCGGGATCTTTACGGAGACCCAGTACTTC. It is translated as CASSFGIFTETQYF.

This chain links TRBV6-5 with TRBJ2-3, with 10 bases that match TRBD1. V was pared by 7 bases and J by 4 bases, with 8 bases of the junction left unmatched. Germline CDR1 reads MNHEY; CDR2 reads SVGAGI. The CDR3 totals 15 residues. The CDR3 is CASTVDGQGADTQYF. CDR3 sequence (DNA): TGTGCCAGCACCGTCGACGGACAGGGGGCAGATACGCAGTATTTT.

This clone turned up a few times. The V call is TRBV28, the J call TRBJ2-7; TRBD1 might be the D (6 bases). Germline V gene sequence: CDR1 MDHEN, CDR2 SYDVKM. Trimming took off 10 bases at V and 4 bases at J, with 11 bases between the two ends. The CDR3 covers 11 residues. The CDR3: CAIRDTYEQYF. The CDR3 DNA sequence: TGTGCCATCCGGGACACATACGAGCAGTACTTC. The entire variable domain, with the rest obtained from reference TRBV28 and TRBJ2-7, is as follows: DVKVTQSSRYLVKRTGEKVFLECVQDMDHENMFWYRQDPGLGLRLIYFSYDVKMKEKGDIPEGYSVSREKKERFSLILESASTNQTSMYLCAIRDTYEQYFGPGTRLTVT.

V usage is TRBV28 and J usage is TRBJ1-1; D is ambiguous. V was cut by 7 bases and J by 1 base, with 13 bases left in between. The CDR3 extends over 14 amino acids. Looked up from germline, CDR1 is MDHEN and CDR2 is SYDVKM. CDR3 DNA: TGTGCCAGCATCGTGTGGTCGGGGAACACTGAAGCTTTCTTT. Protein: CASIVWSGNTEAFF.

The chain carries TRBV9 and TRBJ2-7; 7 bases are a match to TRBD2. The CDR3 totals 13 residues. In germline, CDR1 is SGDLS, CDR2 YYNGEE. The J segment lost 1 base and the V segment lost 3 bases, leaving 1 base of the junction unmatched. In nucleotides, the CDR3 is TGTGCCAGCAGCGAGGGACTATCCTACGAGCAGTACTTC. Amino acid sequence: CASSEGLSYEQYF.

The rearrangement links TRBV4-1 to TRBJ2-3; TRBD1 might be the D (6 bases). CDR3 length: 18 amino acids. Germline V gene sequence: CDR1 MGHRA, CDR2 YSYEKL. The V and J ends lost 0 bases and 2 bases respectively, with 18 bases between them. The CDR3 protein is CASSQEGGGWRFTDTQYF. CDR3 nucleotides: TGCGCCAGCAGCCAAGAAGGGGGTGGGTGGAGATTCACAGATACGCAGTATTTT.

The CDR3 DNA is TGTGCCAGCAGTTCGGGGAATCGGCCGTCGGCTAATGAAAAACTGTTTTTT. Translating gives CASSSGNRPSANEKLFF. The J gene is TRBJ1-4, the V gene TRBV27; D remains unclear. The germline CDR1 and CDR2 sequences are MNHEY and SMNVEV (reference sequence). Deletions cut 4 bases from V and 3 bases from J, with 18 bases between. This CDR3 is 17 amino acids long.

This clone was observed a single time. The rearrangement links TRBV10-3 to TRBJ1-4; D remains unclear. This CDR3 has 13 residues. The ends were cut back, 6 bases at V and 8 bases at J, with 13 bases in the middle. CDR1 is ENHRY and CDR2 is SYGVKD in the germline V gene. CDR3 nucleotides: TGTGCCATCAGCCCCCTCCCACGGGAAAAACTGTTTTTT. This gives the protein CAISPLPREKLFF.

The chain carries TRBV7-2 and TRBJ1-6; D call uncertain. Trimming removed 1 base at V and 11 bases at J, with 12 bases between. There are 14 residues in the CDR3. The germline V gene encodes CDR1 SGHTA and CDR2 FQGNSA. CDR3 sequence: CASSLGLPGTPLHF. CDR3 coding DNA: TGTGCCAGCAGCTTAGGCCTTCCGGGAACACCCCTCCACTTT. The full variable domain, with the rest looked up from reference TRBV7-2 and TRBJ1-6, is GAGVSQSPSNKVTEKGKDVELRCDPISGHTALYWYRQSLGQGLEFLIYFQGNSAPDKSGLPSDRFSAERTGGSVSTLTIQRTQQEDSAVYLCASSLGLPGTPLHFGNGTRLTVT.

J is TRBJ2-6 and V is TRBV5-4; 7 bases map to TRBD2. CDR1 is SGHNT and CDR2 is YYREEE in the germline V gene (reference sequence). The CDR3 is made up of 16 amino acids. With V trimmed by 3 bases and J by 2 bases, 5 bases remained unmatched. CDR3 DNA: TGTGCCAGCAGCTCGTCTGGGGGGGCTGGGGCCAACGTCCTGACTTTC. Amino acids: CASSSSGGAGANVLTF.